The clone carrying this T cell receptor (beta chain) is labeled as medium-sized. Antigen unknown. The junction departs from the called germline gene at one end, perhaps through a read error. The germline V gene has CDR1 MNHGY and CDR2 SAAAGT. CDR3 length equals 12 residues. This sample stems from a study of T cells in localized non-small cell lung cancer. Study-level findings and limits: Adjacent lung was found to contain a median around 56 of the top 100 tumor clones.

This table comes from immunoSEQ multiplex PCR, and its TCRdb copy is limited to in-frame clones, with some not included. Here the sample spans 800 to 1,100 clones, about 20% being singletons. The source was normal lung tissue next to the tumor, collected before any cancer treatment. The V gene is TRBV6-8, the J gene TRBJ2-4; perhaps TRBD1 as D (6 bases). This clonotype was obtained from a woman aged 40 to 75 with stage I lung adenocarcinoma. The CDR3 nucleotides are TGTGCCATCAGTGTCATAGGGGGCATTCAGTACTTC. Protein: CAISVIGGIQYF.